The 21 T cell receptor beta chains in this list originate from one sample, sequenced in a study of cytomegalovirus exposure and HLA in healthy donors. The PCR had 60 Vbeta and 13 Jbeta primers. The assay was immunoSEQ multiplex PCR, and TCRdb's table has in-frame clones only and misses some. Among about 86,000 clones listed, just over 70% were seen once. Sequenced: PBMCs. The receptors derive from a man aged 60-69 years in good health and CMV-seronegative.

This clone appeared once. CDR3 region: CASSGPEEAGNTIYF. DNA of the CDR3: TGTGCCAGCAGCGGCCCTGAAGAAGCTGGAAACACCATATATTTT. V is TRBV13 and J is TRBJ1-3; D is ambiguous. The V and J ends lost 5 bases and 2 bases respectively, with 13 bases between them. Germline CDR1 is PRHDT and CDR2 is FYEKMQ (reference sequence). This CDR3 is built from 15 residues.

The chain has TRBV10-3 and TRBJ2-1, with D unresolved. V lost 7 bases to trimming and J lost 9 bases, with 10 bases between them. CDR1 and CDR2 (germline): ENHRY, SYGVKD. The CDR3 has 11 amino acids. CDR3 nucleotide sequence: TGTGCCATCACGGTATCGGGTGAGCAGTTCTTC. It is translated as CAITVSGEQFF.

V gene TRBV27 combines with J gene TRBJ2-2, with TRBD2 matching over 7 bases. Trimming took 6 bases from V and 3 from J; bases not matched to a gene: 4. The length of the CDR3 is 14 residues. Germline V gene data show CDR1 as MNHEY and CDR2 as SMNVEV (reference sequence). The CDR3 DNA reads TGTGCCAGCAGATTGGGGGGGGACACCGGGGAGCTGTTTTTT. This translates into CASRLGGDTGELFF.

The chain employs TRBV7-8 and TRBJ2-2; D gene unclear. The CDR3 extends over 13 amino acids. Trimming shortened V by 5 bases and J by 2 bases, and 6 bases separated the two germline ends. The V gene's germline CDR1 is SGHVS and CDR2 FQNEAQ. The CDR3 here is CASSDTNTGELFF. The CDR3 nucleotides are TGTGCCAGCAGCGATACAAACACCGGGGAGCTGTTTTTT.

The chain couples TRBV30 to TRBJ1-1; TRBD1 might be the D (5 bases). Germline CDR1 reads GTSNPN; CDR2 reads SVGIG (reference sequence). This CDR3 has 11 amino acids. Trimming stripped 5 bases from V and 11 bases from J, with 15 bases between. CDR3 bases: TGTGCCTGGGGGGCAGGGTACTTTGCTTTCTTT. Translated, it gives CAWGAGYFAFF.

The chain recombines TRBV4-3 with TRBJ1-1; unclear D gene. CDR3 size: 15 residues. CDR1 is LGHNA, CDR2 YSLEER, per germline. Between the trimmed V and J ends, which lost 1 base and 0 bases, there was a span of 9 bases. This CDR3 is CASSQVSGVNTEAFF. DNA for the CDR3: TGCGCCAGCAGCCAAGTGTCCGGGGTGAACACTGAAGCTTTCTTT.

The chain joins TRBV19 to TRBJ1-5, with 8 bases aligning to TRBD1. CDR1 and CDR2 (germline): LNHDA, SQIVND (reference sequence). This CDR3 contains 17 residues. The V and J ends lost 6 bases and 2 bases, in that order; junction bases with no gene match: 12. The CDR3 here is CASSHNPQDRGNQPQHF. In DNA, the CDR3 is TGTGCCAGTAGCCACAATCCTCAGGACAGGGGCAATCAGCCCCAGCATTTT. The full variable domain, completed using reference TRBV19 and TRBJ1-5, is DGGITQSPKYLFRKEGQNVTLSCEQNLNHDAMYWYRQDPGQGLRLIYYSQIVNDFQKGDIAEGYSVSREKKESFPLTVTSAQKNPTAFYLCASSHNPQDRGNQPQHFGDGTRLSIL.

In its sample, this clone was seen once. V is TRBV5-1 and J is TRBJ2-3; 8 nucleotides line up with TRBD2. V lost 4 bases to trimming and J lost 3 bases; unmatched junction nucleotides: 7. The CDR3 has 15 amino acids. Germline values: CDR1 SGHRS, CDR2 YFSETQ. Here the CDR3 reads CASSTGTSVTDTQYF. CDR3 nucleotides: TGCGCCAGCAGCACCGGGACTAGTGTAACAGATACGCAGTATTTT.

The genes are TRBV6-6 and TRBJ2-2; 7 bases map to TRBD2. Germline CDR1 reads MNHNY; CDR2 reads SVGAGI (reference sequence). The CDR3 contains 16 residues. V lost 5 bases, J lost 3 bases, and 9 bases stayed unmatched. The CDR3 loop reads CASSTISGMDTGELFF. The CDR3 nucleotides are TGTGCCAGCAGTACGATCAGCGGGATGGACACCGGGGAGCTGTTTTTT.

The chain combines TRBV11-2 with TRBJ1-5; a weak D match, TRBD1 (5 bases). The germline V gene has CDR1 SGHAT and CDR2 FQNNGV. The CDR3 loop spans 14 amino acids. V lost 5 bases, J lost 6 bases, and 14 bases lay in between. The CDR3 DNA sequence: TGTGCCAGCAGCCCGCAGGGTTTTGGTCAGCCCCAGCATTTT. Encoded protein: CASSPQGFGQPQHF.

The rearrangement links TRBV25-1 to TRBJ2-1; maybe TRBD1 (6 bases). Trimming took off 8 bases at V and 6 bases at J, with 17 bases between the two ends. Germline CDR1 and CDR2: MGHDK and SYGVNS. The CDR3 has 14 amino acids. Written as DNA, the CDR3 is TGTGCCAGCGGGGGCCGAGGTTATACCAATGAGCAGTTCTTC. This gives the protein CASGGRGYTNEQFF.

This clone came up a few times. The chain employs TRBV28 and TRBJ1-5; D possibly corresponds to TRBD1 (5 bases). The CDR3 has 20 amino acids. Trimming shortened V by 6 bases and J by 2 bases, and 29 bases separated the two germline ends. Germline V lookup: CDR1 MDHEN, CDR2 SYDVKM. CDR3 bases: TGTGCCAGCAGCCCTGCCTCCGTAAACAGATACAGGACACGCAATCAGCCCCAGCATTTT. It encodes CASSPASVNRYRTRNQPQHF.

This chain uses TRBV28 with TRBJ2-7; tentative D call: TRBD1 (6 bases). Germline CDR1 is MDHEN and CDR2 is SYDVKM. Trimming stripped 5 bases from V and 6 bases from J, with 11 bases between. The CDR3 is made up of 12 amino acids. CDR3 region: CASSQQGGEQYF. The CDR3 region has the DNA TGTGCCAGCAGTCAACAGGGCGGCGAGCAGTACTTC.

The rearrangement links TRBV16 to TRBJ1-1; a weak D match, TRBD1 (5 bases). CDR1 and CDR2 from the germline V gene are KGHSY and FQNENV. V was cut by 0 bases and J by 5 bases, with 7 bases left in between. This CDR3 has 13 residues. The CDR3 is CASSQSSGTEAFF. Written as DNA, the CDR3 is TGTGCCAGCAGCCAATCCTCAGGGACTGAAGCTTTCTTT.

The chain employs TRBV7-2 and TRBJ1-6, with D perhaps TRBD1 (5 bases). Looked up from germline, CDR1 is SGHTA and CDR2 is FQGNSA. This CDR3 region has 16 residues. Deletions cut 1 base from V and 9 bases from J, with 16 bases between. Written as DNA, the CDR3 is TGTGCCAGCAGCTTAGGGACGGTCGGGGGACTTTCACCCCTCCACTTT. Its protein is CASSLGTVGGLSPLHF.

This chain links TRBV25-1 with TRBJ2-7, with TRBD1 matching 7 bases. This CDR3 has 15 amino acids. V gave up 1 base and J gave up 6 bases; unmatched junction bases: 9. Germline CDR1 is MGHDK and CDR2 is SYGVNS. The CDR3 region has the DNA TGTGCCAGCAGTGAATCGAGGGGGCTGGTTGGCGAGCAGTACTTC. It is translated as CASSESRGLVGEQYF.

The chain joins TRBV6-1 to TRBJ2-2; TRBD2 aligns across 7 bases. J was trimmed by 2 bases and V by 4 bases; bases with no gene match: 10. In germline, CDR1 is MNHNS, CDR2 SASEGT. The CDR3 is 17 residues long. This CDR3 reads CASSGTSRSPNTGELFF. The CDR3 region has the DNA TGTGCCAGCAGTGGGACTAGTAGATCCCCTAACACCGGGGAGCTGTTTTTT.

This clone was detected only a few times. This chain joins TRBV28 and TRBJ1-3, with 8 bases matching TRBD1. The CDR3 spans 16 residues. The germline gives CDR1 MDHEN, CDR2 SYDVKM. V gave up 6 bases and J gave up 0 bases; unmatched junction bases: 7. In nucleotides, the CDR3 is TGTGCCAGCAGGGGGACAGGTTCCATCTCTGGAAACACCATATATTTT. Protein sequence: CASRGTGSISGNTIYF.

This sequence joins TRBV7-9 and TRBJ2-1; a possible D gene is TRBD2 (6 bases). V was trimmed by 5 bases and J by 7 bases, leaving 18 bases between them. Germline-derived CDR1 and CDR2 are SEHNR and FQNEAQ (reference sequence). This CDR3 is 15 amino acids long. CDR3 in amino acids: CASSPAFGEENEQFF. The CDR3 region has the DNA TGTGCCAGCAGCCCCGCATTTGGGGAGGAGAATGAGCAGTTCTTC.

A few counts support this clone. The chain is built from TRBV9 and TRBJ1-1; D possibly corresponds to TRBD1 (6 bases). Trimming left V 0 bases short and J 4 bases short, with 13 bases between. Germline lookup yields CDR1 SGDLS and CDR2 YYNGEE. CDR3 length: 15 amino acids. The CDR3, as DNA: TGTGCCAGCAGCGTAGTAACAGGGTTTATCACTGAAGCTTTCTTT. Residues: CASSVVTGFITEAFF.

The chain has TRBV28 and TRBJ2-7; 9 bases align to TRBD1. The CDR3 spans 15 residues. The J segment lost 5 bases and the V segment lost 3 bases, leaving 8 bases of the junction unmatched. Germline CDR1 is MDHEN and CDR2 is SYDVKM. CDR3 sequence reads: CASSFPTGGKHEQYF. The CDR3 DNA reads TGTGCCAGCAGTTTCCCGACAGGGGGAAAACACGAGCAGTACTTC.